The 15 T cell receptor beta chains below were found in one sample sequenced in a study of shared clonotypes between healthy human individuals. Only in-frame clones appear in the TCRdb table, and some are missing; sequencing was by immunoSEQ multiplex PCR. The table lists around 2,100,000 clones, roughly 94% of them singletons. The naive CD8 fraction comprised CD45RO-negative cells positively selected for CCR7 and excluded terminally differentiated effector memory CD45RA+ cells. The material sequenced was naive CD8+ T cells sorted from blood. The receptors come from a man aged 18 to 29 in good health.

This clone was counted once. The CDR3 DNA is TGTGCCAGCAGCTTCGGGACAGGGGGCGCGAGGGACACTGAAGCTTTCTTT. Translating it yields CASSFGTGGARDTEAFF. The gene calls are TRBV5-4 and TRBJ1-1, with 12 bases matching TRBD1. The CDR3 has 17 residues. J lost 3 bases, V lost 2 bases, and 8 bases had no gene match. CDR1 is SGHNT, CDR2 YYREEE, per germline (reference sequence).

V gene TRBV27 combines with J gene TRBJ2-7; D unresolved. Germline assignment: CDR1 MNHEY and CDR2 SMNVEV (reference sequence). V lost 5 bases to trimming and J lost 3 bases, with 17 bases between them. The CDR3 has 15 residues. CDR3 sequence reads: CASSPLTVWGYEQYF. The CDR3 coding sequence is TGTGCCAGCAGTCCCCTCACGGTGTGGGGCTACGAGCAGTACTTC.

The J gene is TRBJ1-1, the V gene TRBV11-1; no firm D call. V was shortened by 1 base and J by 1 base, with 7 bases between the two germline ends. Germline-derived CDR1 and CDR2 are SGHAT and FQDESV (reference sequence). The CDR3 is 14 residues long. The CDR3 reads CASSLVPQNTEAFF. The CDR3 nucleotides read TGTGCCAGCAGCTTAGTGCCTCAGAACACTGAAGCTTTCTTT. Supplemented by reference TRBV11-1 and TRBJ1-1, the full variable domain reads EAEVAQSPRYKITEKSQAVAFWCDPISGHATLYWYRQILGQGPELLVQFQDESVVDDSQLPKDRFSAERLKGVDSTLKIQPAELGDSAMYLCASSLVPQNTEAFFGQGTRLTVV.

The V gene is TRBV9, the J gene TRBJ1-1; unclear D gene. Germline CDR1 is SGDLS and CDR2 is YYNGEE. The CDR3 spans 13 residues. V shed 3 bases and J shed 1 base, with 7 bases lying between them. The CDR3 DNA reads TGTGCCAGCAGCGAGAATGGGAACACTGAAGCTTTCTTT. Its translation is CASSENGNTEAFF.

This rearrangement joins TRBV4-1 to TRBJ2-7; TRBD2 aligns across 7 bases. The J segment lost 0 bases and the V segment lost 3 bases, leaving 5 bases of the junction unmatched. The germline V gene encodes CDR1 MGHRA and CDR2 YSYEKL. CDR3 length equals 15 residues. Written as DNA, the CDR3 is TGCGCCAGCAGCCACTCTAGCGGTAGCTCCTACGAGCAGTACTTC. It is translated as CASSHSSGSSYEQYF.

J is TRBJ1-2 and V is TRBV6-1, with TRBD1 as a possible D gene (5 bases). V dropped 3 bases and J dropped 4 bases, with 15 bases sitting between them. Per germline, CDR1 MNHNS and CDR2 SASEGT. CDR3 length equals 15 residues. CDR3 in DNA: TGTGCCAGCAGTGAGCTTGGGGGGGGGATCTATGGCTACACCTTC. It is translated as CASSELGGGIYGYTF.

The J gene is TRBJ2-2, the V gene TRBV4-3; D is undetermined. Trimming pared 5 bases from V and 3 bases from J, leaving 4 bases between. This CDR3 spans 12 amino acids. Looked up from germline, CDR1 is LGHNA and CDR2 is YSLEER. Here the CDR3 reads CASSYYTGELFF. The CDR3 nucleotides read TGCGCCAGCAGCTACTACACCGGGGAGCTGTTTTTT.

This chain uses TRBV7-9 with TRBJ2-7; either TRBD1 or TRBD2 may supply D (5 bases each). V lost 5 bases, J lost 2 bases, and 19 bases lay in between. The CDR3 is 16 amino acids. Germline V lookup: CDR1 SEHNR, CDR2 FQNEAQ (reference sequence). The DNA of the CDR3 is TGTGCCAGCAGCATCGTGGGGGATAAGAACACCTACGAGCAGTACTTC. It yields the protein CASSIVGDKNTYEQYF.

The chain recombines TRBV10-3 with TRBJ2-5; D uncertain. Germline-derived CDR1 and CDR2 are ENHRY and SYGVKD. V shed 5 bases and J shed 1 base, with 11 bases lying between them. The length of the CDR3 is 14 residues. The CDR3 bases are TGTGCCATCAGTCCCGCGCAGAGCCAAGAGACCCAGTACTTC. The encoded protein is CAISPAQSQETQYF.

This clone was found once. The chain joins TRBV27 to TRBJ1-2; D is ambiguous. Trimming cost V 5 bases and J 7 bases, with 17 bases left between them. The CDR3 consists of 14 residues. Germline V gene lookup returns CDR1 MNHEY and CDR2 SMNVEV (reference sequence). The CDR3 coding sequence is TGTGCCAGCAGTCCCCAAATCCTGGACGGTGGCTACACCTTC. Protein sequence: CASSPQILDGGYTF.

The chain combines TRBV11-2 with TRBJ2-1, with a weak D call TRBD2 (5 bases). V was pared by 3 bases and J by 15 bases, with 15 bases between. From germline, CDR1 is SGHAT and CDR2 FQNNGV. The CDR3 is made up of 12 amino acids. The CDR3 sequence is CASSLDSGSSFF. For the CDR3, the DNA is TGTGCCAGCAGCTTGGATAGTGGGAGCTCGTTCTTC. Looking up the rest from reference TRBV11-2 and TRBJ2-1 gives the full variable domain: EAGVAQSPRYKIIEKRQSVAFWCNPISGHATLYWYQQILGQGPKLLIQFQNNGVVDDSQLPKDRFSAERLKGVDSTLKIQPAKLEDSAVYLCASSLDSGSSFFGPGTRLTVL.

The V call is TRBV30, the J call TRBJ2-1; no clear D gene. Trimming removed 4 bases from V and 0 bases from J, with 10 bases in between. Germline assignment: CDR1 GTSNPN and CDR2 SVGIG (reference sequence). This CDR3 has 14 residues. CDR3 sequence: CAWTPDLSYNEQFF. CDR3 coding DNA: TGTGCCTGGACCCCGGACCTCTCCTACAATGAGCAGTTCTTC.

The V call is TRBV28, the J call TRBJ2-1; 10 bases map to TRBD2. Germline V gene sequence: CDR1 MDHEN, CDR2 SYDVKM. J was trimmed by 7 bases and V by 5 bases; bases with no gene match: 26. CDR3 size: 21 residues. The CDR3 loop reads CASSPPWPSGGPERGWNEQFF. DNA for the CDR3: TGTGCCAGCAGTCCACCCTGGCCTAGCGGGGGCCCGGAGAGGGGGTGGAATGAGCAGTTCTTC.

This clone was seen only a few times. The chain has TRBV9 and TRBJ2-2; tentatively, D is TRBD1 or TRBD2 (5 bases each). The V gene's germline CDR1 is SGDLS and CDR2 YYNGEE. V lost 4 bases to trimming and J lost 8 bases, with 12 bases between them. This CDR3 is 13 amino acids long. The CDR3 DNA follows: TGTGCCAGCAGCCCTGGGACCGGTGGGGAGCTGTTTTTT. It is translated as CASSPGTGGELFF.

The chain links TRBV5-4 to TRBJ2-1; TRBD1 matches 7 bases. V dropped 2 bases and J dropped 12; count of bases not matched to a gene: 5. This CDR3 is built from 12 residues. CDR1 and CDR2 (germline): SGHNT, YYREEE (reference sequence). The CDR3 DNA is TGTGCCAGCAGCTTCGAGACAGGGATGCAGTTCTTC. This gives the protein CASSFETGMQFF. Combining the CDR3 with reference TRBV5-4 and TRBJ2-1 gives the whole variable domain ETGVTQSPTHLIKTRGQQVTLRCSSQSGHNTVSWYQQALGQGPQFIFQYYREEENGRGNFPPRFSGLQFPNYSSELNVNALELDDSALYLCASSFETGMQFFGPGTRLTVL.